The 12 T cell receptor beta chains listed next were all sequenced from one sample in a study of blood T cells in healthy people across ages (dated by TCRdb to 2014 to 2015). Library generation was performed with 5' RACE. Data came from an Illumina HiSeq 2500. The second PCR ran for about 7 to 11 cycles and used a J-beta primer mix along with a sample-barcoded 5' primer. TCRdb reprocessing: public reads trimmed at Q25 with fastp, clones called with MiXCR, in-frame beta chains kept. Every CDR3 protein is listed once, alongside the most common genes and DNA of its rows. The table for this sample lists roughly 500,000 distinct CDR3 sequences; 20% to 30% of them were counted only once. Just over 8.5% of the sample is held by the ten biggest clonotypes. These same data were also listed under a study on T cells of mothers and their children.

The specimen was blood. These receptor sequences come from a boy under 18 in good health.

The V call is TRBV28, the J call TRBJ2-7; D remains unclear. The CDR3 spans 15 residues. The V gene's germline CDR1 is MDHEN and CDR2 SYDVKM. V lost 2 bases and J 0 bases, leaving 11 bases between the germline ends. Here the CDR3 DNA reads TGTGCCAGCAGTTTAAGCAGGAATCCCTCCTACGAGCAGTACTTC. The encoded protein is CASSLSRNPSYEQYF. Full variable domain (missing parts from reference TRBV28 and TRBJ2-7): DVKVTQSSRYLVKRTGEKVFLECVQDMDHENMFWYRQDPGLGLRLIYFSYDVKMKEKGDIPEGYSVSREKKERFSLILESASTNQTSMYLCASSLSRNPSYEQYFGPGTRLTVT.

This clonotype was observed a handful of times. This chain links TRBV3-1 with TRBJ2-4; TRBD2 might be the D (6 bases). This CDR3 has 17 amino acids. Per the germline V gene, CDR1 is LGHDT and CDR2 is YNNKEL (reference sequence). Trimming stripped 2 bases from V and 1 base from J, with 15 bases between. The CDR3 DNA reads TGTGCCAGCAGCCAAAAACAGGTCCGGGGGGCCAAAAACATTCAGTACTTC. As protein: CASSQKQVRGAKNIQYF.

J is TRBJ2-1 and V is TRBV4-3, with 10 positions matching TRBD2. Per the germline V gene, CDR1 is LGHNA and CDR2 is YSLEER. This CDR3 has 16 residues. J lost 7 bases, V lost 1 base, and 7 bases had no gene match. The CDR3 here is CASSQVHLAGENEQFF. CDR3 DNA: TGCGCCAGCAGCCAAGTTCATCTAGCGGGGGAGAATGAGCAGTTCTTC.

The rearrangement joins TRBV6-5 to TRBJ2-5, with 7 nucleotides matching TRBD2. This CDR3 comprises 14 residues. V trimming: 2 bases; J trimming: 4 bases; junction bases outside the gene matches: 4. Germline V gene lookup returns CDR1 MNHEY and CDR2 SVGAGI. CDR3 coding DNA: TGTGCCAGCAGTTACGTACCTAGCGGAGAGACCCAGTACTTC. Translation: CASSYVPSGETQYF.

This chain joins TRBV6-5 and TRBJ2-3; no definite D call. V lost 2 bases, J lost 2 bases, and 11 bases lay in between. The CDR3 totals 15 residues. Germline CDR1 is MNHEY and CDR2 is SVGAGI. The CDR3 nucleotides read TGTGCCAGCAGTTACGACGGGCCTTCCACAGATACGCAGTATTTT. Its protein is CASSYDGPSTDTQYF.

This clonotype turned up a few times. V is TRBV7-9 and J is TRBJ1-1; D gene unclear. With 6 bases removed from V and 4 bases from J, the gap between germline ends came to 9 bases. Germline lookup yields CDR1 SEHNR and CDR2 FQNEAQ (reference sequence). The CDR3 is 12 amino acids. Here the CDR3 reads CASSLLSTEAFF. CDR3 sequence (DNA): TGTGCCAGCAGTTTGTTGTCCACTGAAGCTTTCTTT.

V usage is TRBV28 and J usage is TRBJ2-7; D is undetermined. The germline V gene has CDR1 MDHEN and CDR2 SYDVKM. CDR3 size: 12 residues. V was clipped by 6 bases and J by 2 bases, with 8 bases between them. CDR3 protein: CASSPSPYEQYF. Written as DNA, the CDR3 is TGTGCCAGCAGCCCGAGCCCCTACGAGCAGTACTTC.

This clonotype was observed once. CDR3 bases: TGTGCCAGCAGTTATAGGATTGAGCAGTTCTTC. Amino acid sequence: CASSYRIEQFF. J is TRBJ2-1 and V is TRBV28; D not resolved. Trimming removed 4 bases at V and 9 bases at J, with 7 bases between. CDR3 size: 11 residues. CDR1 is MDHEN and CDR2 is SYDVKM in the germline V gene.

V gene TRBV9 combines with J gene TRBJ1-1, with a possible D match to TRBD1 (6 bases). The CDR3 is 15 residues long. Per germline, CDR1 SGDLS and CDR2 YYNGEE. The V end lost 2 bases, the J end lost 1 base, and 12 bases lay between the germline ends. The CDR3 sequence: CASSVGTNRNTEAFF. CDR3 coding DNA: TGTGCCAGCAGCGTGGGGACAAATAGGAACACTGAAGCTTTCTTT.

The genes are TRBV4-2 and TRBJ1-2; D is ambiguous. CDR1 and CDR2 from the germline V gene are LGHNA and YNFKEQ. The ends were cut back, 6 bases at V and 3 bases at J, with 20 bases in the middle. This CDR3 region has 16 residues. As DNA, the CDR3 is TGTGCCAGCAGAATTTATCCGCAACGGATGGACTATGGCTACACCTTC. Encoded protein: CASRIYPQRMDYGYTF.

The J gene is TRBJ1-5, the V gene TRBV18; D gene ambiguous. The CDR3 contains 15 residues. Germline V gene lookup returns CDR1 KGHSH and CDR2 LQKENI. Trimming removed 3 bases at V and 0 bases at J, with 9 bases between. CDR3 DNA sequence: TGTGCCAGCTCACCGGGGAGCCTTAGCAATCAGCCCCAGCATTTT. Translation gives CASSPGSLSNQPQHF. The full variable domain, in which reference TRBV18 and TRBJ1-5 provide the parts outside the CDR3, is NAGVMQNPRHLVRRRGQEARLRCSPMKGHSHVYWYRQLPEEGLKFMVYLQKENIIDESGMPKERFSAEFPKEGPSILRIQQVVRGDSAAYFCASSPGSLSNQPQHFGDGTRLSIL.

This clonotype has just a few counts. The CDR3 region is CASSYEVFERDAAPLSSYNEQFF. CDR3 DNA: TGTGCCAGCAGTTATGAGGTTTTCGAGCGGGACGCAGCCCCTCTAAGCTCCTACAATGAGCAGTTCTTC. The chain carries TRBV6-2 or TRBV6-3 and TRBJ2-1; 7 bases are a match to TRBD2. The V gene's germline CDR1 is MNHEY and CDR2 SVGEGT. Losses at the gene ends were 3 bases for V and 0 bases for J; bases not matched to a gene: 26. This CDR3 comprises 23 residues.